The text below deals with one T cell receptor beta chain. Trimming removed 5 bases from V and 2 bases from J; junction bases left unmatched: 4. The CDR3 spans 14 residues. In germline, CDR1 is SEHNR, CDR2 FQNEAQ (reference sequence). These data originate in a study of blood T cell repertoires in COVID-19. Study-wide background: Samples of COVID-19 (acute and convalescent) were obtained from the United States, Italy and Spain.

Only in-frame clones appear in the TCRdb table, and some are missing; sequencing was by immunoSEQ multiplex PCR. The repertoire holds 150,000 to 200,000 clones, around 80% seen once, with roughly 20% in the top ten. This clonotype originated in a woman aged 80 or older with acute or convalescent COVID-19. V usage is TRBV7-9 and J usage is TRBJ1-2; 8 nucleotides align to TRBD1. Sequencing was done on a sample of peripheral blood. The CDR3 sequence is CASSRGTGNYGYTF. CDR3 DNA sequence: TGTGCCAGCAGCCGAGGGACAGGCAACTATGGCTACACCTTC.